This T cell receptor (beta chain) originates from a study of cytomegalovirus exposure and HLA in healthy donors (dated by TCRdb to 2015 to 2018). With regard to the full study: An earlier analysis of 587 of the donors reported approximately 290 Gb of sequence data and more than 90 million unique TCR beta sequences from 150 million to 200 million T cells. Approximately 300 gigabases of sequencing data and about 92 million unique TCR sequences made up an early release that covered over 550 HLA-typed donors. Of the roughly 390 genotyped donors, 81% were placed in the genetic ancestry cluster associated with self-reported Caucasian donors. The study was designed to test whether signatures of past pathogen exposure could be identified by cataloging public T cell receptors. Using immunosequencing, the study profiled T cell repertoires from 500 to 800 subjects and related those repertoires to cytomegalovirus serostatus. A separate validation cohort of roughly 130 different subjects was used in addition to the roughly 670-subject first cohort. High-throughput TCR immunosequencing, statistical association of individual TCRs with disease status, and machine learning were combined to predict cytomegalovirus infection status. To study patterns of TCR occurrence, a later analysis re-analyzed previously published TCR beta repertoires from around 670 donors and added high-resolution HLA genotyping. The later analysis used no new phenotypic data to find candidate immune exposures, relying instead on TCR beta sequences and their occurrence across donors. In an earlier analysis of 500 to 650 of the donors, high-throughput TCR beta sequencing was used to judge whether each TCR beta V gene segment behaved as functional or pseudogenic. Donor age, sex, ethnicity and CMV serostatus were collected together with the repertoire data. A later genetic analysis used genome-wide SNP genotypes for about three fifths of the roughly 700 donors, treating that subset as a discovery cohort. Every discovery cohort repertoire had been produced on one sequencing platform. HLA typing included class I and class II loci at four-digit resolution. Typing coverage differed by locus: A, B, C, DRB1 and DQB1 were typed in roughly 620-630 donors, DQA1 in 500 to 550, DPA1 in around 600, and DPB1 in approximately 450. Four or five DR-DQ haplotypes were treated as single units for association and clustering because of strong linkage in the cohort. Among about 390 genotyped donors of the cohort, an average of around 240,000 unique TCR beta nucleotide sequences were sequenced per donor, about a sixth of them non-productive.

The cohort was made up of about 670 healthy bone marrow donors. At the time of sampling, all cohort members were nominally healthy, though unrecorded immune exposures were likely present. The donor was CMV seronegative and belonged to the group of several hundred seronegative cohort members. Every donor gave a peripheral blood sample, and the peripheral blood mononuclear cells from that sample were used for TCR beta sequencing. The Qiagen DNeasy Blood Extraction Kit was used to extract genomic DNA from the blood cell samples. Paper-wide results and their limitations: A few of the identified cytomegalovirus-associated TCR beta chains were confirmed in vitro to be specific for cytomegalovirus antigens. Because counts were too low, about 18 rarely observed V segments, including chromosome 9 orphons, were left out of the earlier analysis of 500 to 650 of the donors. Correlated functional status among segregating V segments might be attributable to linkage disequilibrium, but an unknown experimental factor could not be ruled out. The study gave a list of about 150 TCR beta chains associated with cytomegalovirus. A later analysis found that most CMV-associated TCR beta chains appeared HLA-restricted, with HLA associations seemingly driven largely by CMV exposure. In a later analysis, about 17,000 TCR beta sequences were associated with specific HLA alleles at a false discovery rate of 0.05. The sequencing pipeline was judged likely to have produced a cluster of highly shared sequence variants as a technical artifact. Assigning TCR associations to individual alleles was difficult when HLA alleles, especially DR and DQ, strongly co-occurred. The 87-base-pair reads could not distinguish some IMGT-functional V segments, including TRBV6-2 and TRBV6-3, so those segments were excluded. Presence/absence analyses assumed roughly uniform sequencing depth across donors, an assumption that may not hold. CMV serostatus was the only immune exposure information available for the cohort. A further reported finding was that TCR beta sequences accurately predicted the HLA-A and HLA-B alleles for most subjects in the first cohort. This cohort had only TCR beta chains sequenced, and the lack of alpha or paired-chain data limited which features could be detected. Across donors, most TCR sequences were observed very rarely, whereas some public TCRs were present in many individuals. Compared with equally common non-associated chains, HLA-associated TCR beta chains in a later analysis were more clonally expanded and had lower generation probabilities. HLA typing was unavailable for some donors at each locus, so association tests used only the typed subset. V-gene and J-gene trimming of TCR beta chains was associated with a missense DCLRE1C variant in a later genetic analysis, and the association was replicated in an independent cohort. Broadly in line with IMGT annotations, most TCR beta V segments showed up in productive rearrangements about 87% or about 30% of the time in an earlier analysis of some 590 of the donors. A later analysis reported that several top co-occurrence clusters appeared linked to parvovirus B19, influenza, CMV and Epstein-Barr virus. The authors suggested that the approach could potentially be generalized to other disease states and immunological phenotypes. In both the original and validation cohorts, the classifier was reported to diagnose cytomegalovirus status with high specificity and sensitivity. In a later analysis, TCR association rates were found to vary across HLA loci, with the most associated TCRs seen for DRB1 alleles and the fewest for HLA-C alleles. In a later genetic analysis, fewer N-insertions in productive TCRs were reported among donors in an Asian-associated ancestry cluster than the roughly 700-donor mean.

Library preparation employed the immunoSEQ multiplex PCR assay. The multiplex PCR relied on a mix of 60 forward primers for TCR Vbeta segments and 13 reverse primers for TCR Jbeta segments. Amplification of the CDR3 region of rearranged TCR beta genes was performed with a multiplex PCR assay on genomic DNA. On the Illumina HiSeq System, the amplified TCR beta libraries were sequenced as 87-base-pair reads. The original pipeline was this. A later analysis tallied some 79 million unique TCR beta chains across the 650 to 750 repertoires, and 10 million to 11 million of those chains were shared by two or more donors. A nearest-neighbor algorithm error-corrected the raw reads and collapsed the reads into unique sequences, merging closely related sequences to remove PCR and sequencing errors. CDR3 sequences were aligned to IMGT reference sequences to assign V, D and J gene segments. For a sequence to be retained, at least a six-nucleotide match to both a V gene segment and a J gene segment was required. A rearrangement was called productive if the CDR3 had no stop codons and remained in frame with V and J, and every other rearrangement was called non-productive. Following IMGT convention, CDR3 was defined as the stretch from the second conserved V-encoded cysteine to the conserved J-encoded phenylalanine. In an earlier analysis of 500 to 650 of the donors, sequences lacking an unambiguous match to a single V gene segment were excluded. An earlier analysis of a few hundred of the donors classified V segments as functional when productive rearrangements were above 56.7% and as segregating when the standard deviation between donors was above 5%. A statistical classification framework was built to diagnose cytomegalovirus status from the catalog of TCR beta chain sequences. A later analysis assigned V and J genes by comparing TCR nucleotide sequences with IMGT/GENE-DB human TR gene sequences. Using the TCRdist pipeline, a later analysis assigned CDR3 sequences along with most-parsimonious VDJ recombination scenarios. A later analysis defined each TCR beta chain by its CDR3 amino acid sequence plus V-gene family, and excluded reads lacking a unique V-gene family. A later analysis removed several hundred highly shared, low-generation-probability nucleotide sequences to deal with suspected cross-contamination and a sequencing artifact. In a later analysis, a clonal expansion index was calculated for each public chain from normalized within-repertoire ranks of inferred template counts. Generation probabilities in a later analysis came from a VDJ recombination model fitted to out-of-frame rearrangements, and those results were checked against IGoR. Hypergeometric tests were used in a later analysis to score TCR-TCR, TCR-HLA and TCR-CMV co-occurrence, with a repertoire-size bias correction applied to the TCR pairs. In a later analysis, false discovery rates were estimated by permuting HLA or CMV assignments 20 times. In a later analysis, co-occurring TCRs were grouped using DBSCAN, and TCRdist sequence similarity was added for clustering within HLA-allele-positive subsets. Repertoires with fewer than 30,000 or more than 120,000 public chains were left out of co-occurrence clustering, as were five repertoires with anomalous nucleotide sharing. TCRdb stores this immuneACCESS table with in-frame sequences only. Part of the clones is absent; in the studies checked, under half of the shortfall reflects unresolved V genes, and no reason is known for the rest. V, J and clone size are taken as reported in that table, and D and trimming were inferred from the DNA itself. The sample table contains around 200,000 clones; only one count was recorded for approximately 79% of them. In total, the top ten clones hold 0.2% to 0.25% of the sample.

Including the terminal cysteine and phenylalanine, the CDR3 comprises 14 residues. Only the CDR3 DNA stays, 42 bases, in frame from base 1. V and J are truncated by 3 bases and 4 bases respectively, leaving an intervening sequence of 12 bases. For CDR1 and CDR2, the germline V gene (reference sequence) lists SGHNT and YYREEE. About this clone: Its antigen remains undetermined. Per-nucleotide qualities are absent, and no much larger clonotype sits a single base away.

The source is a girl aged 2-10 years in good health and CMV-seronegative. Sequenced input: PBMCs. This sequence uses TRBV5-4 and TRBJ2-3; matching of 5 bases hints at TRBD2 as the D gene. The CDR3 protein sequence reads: CASSSGLDPDTQYF. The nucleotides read TGTGCCAGCAGCTCAGGACTGGACCCAGATACGCAGTATTTT.